This TCR beta chain was profiled in a study of T-cell reconstitution after alpha-beta-depleted transplantation in children. The table lists this clonotype with many counts. CDR1 is MNHEY, CDR2 SMNVEV, per germline (reference sequence). This CDR3 has 16 residues. The V and J ends lost 8 bases and 7 bases, in that order; junction bases with no gene match: 18. The authors prepared the TCRbeta library with unique molecular identifiers. One entry per CDR3 protein, called by TCRdb with MiXCR from the PCR reads. This sample has some 200,000 distinct CDR3 sequences, with about 14% found just once. The input for sequencing was PBMCs from the stem cell graft donor, taken from the stem cell graft. The chain uses TRBV27 and TRBJ2-5; 8 bases align to TRBD2. The sequence derives from a human donor who donated a stem cell graft to a child with acute lymphoblastic leukemia. This CDR3 reads CASSKGGSGVVGTQYF. In DNA form, the CDR3 reads TGTGCCAGCTCCAAGGGAGGTAGCGGGGTAGTTGGGACCCAGTACTTC.